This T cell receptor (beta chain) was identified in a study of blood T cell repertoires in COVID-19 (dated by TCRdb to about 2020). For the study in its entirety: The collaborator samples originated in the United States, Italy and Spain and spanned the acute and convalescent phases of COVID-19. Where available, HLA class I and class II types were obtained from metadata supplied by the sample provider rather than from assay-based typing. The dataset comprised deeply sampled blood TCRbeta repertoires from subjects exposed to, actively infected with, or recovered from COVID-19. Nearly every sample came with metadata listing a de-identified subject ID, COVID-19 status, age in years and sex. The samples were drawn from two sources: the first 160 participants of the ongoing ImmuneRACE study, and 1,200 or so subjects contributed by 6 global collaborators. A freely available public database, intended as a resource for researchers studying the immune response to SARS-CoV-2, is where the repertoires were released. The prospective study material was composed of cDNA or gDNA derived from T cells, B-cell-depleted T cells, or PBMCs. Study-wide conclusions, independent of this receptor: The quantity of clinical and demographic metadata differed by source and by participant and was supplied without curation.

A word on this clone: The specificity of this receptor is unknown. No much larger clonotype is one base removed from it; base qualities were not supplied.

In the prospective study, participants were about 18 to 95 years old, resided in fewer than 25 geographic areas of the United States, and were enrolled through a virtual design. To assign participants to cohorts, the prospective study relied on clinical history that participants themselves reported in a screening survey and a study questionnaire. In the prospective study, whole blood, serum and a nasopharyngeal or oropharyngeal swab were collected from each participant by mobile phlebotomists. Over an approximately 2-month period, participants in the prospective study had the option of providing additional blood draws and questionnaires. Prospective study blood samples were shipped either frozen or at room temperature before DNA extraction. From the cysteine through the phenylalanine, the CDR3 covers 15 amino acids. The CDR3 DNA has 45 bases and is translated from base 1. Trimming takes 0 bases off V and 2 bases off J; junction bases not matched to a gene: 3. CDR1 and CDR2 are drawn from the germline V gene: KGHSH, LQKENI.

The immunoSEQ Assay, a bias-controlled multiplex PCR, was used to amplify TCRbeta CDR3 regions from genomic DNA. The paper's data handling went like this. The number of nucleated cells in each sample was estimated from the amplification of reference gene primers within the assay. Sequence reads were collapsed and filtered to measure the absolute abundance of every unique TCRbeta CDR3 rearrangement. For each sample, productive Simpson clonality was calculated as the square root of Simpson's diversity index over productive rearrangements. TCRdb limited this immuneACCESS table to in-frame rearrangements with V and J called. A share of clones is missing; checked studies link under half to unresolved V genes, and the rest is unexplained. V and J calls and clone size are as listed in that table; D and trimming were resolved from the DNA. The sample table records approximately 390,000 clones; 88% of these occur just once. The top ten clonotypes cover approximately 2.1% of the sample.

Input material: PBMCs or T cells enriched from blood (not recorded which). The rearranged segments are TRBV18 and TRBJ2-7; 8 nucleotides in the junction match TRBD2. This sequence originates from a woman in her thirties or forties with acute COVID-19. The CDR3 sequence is CASSPPNSGTYEQYF. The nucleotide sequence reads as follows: TGTGCCAGCTCACCACCGAATAGCGGGACCTACGAGCAGTACTTC.